This T cell receptor (beta chain) was profiled in a study of blood T cell repertoires in COVID-19. Study-level background: The study drew acute and convalescent COVID-19 samples from the United States, Italy and Spain. T cells, B-cell-depleted T cells, or PBMCs provided the cDNA or gDNA that served as material.

Methods used by the authors: Estimation of nucleated cell counts relied on the amplification of reference gene primers. TCRdb's copy holds only in-frame clones and misses some; the assay was immunoSEQ multiplex PCR. V and J calls and clone size follow that table, whereas D and trimming were derived from the DNA. Of around 100,000 clones in the sample, 84% are singletons; the top ten hold 1.5% to 2.5%. The clonotype comes from a man aged 65-85 years with active or convalescent COVID-19. Specimen: peripheral blood.

The CDR3 here is CAISESKGDTDTQYF. DNA of the CDR3: TGTGCCATCAGTGAGTCGAAGGGGGACACAGATACGCAGTATTTT. The chain uses TRBV10-3 and TRBJ2-3, with a possible D match to TRBD1 (6 bases). Germline loops: CDR1 ENHRY, CDR2 SYGVKD. The V gene lost 0 bases and the J gene lost 2 bases, with 9 bases spanning the gap. CDR3 length equals 15 residues.